Shown below are 17 T cell receptor beta chains from a single sample sequenced in a study of blood T cell repertoires in COVID-19. Sequencing used immunoSEQ multiplex PCR; TCRdb keeps in-frame clones, though not all of them. Among approximately 200,000 clones listed, around 83% were seen once. Sequenced sample: PBMCs or T cells enriched from blood (not recorded which). The receptors derive from a middle-aged woman with acute COVID-19.

The chain links TRBV5-6 to TRBJ1-2; a weak D match, TRBD1 (6 bases). This CDR3 contains 14 residues. The germline V gene has CDR1 SGHDT and CDR2 YYEEEE. V lost 0 bases and J lost 9, with 15 bases in between. CDR3 amino acids: CASSLARQGSSYTF. The CDR3, as DNA: TGTGCCAGCAGCTTGGCACGGCAGGGGTCTAGCTACACCTTC.

V is TRBV30 and J is TRBJ1-6, with a tentative D call TRBD1 (6 bases). Germline loops: CDR1 GTSNPN, CDR2 SVGIG (reference sequence). V dropped 0 bases and J dropped 3 bases, with 9 bases sitting between them. The CDR3 runs to 15 residues. The CDR3 spells CAWSVQGLYNSPLHF. DNA for the CDR3: TGTGCCTGGAGTGTACAGGGCCTCTATAATTCACCCCTCCACTTT.

As for this clone: Within the sample, other DNA sequences also encode this same CDR3. The rearrangement links TRBV7-9 to TRBJ1-2; unclear D gene. CDR3 length equals 13 residues. The germline CDR1 and CDR2 sequences are SEHNR and FQNEAQ (reference sequence). V dropped 5 bases and J dropped 2 bases, with 9 bases sitting between them. For the CDR3, the DNA is TGTGCCAGCAGCCCCACGGGGAACTATGGCTACACCTTC. This encodes CASSPTGNYGYTF.

This clone was observed once. This chain uses TRBV7-9 with TRBJ1-2; D unresolved. CDR1 SEHNR and CDR2 FQNEAQ come from the germline V gene (reference sequence). V lost 1 base, J lost 3 bases, and 9 bases lay in between. The CDR3 is made up of 14 amino acids. CDR3 DNA sequence: TGTGCCAGCAGCTTAGTCGCGAGGGACTATGGCTACACCTTC. Its translation: CASSLVARDYGYTF.

The rearrangement links TRBV30 to TRBJ1-2, with D unresolved. The CDR3 spans 13 residues. Germline CDR1 GTSNPN, CDR2 SVGIG (reference sequence). With 0 bases removed from V and 8 bases from J, the gap between germline ends came to 13 bases. CDR3 DNA sequence: TGTGCCTGGAGTGTAGATTGGGCGGGAGGCTACACCTTC. This sequence encodes CAWSVDWAGGYTF.

The genes are TRBV4-2 and TRBJ2-1, with D uncertain. The CDR3 totals 14 residues. CDR1 is LGHNA, CDR2 YNFKEQ, per germline. V was cut by 0 bases and J by 7 bases, with 10 bases left in between. As DNA, the CDR3 is TGTGCCAGCAGCCAAGACGGAGAGAGTAATGAGCAGTTCTTC. It yields the protein CASSQDGESNEQFF.

With respect to this clone: Other DNA sequences in the same sample also yield this CDR3. The rearrangement uses TRBV30 and TRBJ1-1; 8 nucleotides agree with TRBD1. Germline V gives CDR1 GTSNPN, CDR2 SVGIG (reference sequence). The CDR3 extends over 14 amino acids. Unmatched junction bases numbered 1, after V lost 0 bases and J lost 1 base. In nucleotides, the CDR3 is TGTGCCTGGAGTGTCGGGACAGGGAACACTGAAGCTTTCTTT. It codes for CAWSVGTGNTEAFF.

The chain joins TRBV28 to TRBJ2-1; 10 bases map to TRBD2. V gave up 11 bases and J gave up 8 bases; unmatched junction bases: 12. Germline V gives CDR1 MDHEN, CDR2 SYDVKM. The CDR3 contains 14 residues. CDR3 residues: CALQRAGGSDEQFF. In DNA, the CDR3 is TGTGCCTTACAAAGAGCGGGAGGGTCGGATGAGCAGTTCTTC.

V usage is TRBV6-2 or TRBV6-3 and J usage is TRBJ1-1; 8 bases agree with TRBD1. CDR1 is MNHEY and CDR2 is SVGEGT in the germline V gene. J lost 4 bases, V lost 6 bases, and 7 bases had no gene match. The CDR3 contains 14 residues. CDR3 region: CASSFTDRGTEAFF. DNA of the CDR3: TGTGCCAGCAGCTTTACTGACAGGGGCACTGAAGCTTTCTTT.

This chain links TRBV5-1 with TRBJ2-2; the match to TRBD2 covers 14 bases. Unmatched junction bases numbered 11, after V lost 4 bases and J lost 3 bases. This CDR3 has 19 residues. Germline V lookup: CDR1 SGHRS, CDR2 YFSETQ. Written as DNA, the CDR3 is TGCGCCAGCAGCGCGGGACTAGCGGGAGTTGGGATTGACACCGGGGAGCTGTTTTTT. The encoded protein is CASSAGLAGVGIDTGELFF.

CDR3 in DNA: TGTGCCAGCAGCTTAACAGGGGACCTCCTGGAAGAGCAGTACTTC. Translating gives CASSLTGDLLEEQYF. This rearrangement joins TRBV7-6 to TRBJ2-7; 7 nucleotides agree with TRBD1. Germline assignment: CDR1 SGHVS and CDR2 FNYEAQ. The CDR3 has 15 amino acids. V lost 2 bases, J lost 7 bases, and 11 bases stayed unmatched. The variable domain in full, completed from reference TRBV7-6 and TRBJ2-7, reads GAGVSQSPRYKVTKRGQDVALRCDPISGHVSLYWYRQALGQGPEFLTYFNYEAQQDKSGLPNDRFSAERPEGSISTLTIQRTEQRDSAMYRCASSLTGDLLEEQYFGPGTRLTVT.

The V and J genes are TRBV5-1 and TRBJ2-1, with 9 bases lining up with TRBD2. Germline CDR1 reads SGHRS; CDR2 reads YFSETQ. CDR3 length equals 14 residues. The V gene end was trimmed by 5 bases and the J gene end by 7 bases; junction bases not matched to a gene: 7. For the CDR3, the DNA is TGCGCCAGCAGGGCGCGGGAGGGCCAAAATGAGCAGTTCTTC. Protein product: CASRAREGQNEQFF.

The chain employs TRBV7-2 and TRBJ2-3; TRBD1 aligns across 7 bases. Germline CDR1 SGHTA, CDR2 FQGNSA. The CDR3 consists of 14 residues. The V segment lost 5 bases and the J segment 3 bases; nucleotides outside the gene matches: 5. CDR3 DNA sequence: TGTGCCAGCAGCCCAAAACAGGGGACAGATACGCAGTATTTT. This encodes CASSPKQGTDTQYF.

The chain carries TRBV3-1 (or the pseudogene TRBV3-2) and TRBJ2-1; 16 bases map to TRBD2. The ends lost 7 bases at V and 7 bases at J; junction bases unmatched: 4. This CDR3 is 15 amino acids long. CDR1 and CDR2 (germline): LGHDT, YNNKEL (reference sequence). CDR3 DNA sequence: TGTGCCAGCACGGGGACTAGCGGGAGGGTGAATGAGCAGTTCTTC. This codes for CASTGTSGRVNEQFF.

The rearrangement joins TRBV7-8 to TRBJ2-1; 9 nucleotides agree with TRBD1. The germline V gene has CDR1 SGHVS and CDR2 FQNEAQ. This CDR3 spans 15 amino acids. V lost 6 bases, J lost 7 bases, and 10 bases stayed unmatched. CDR3 residues: CASSTQGAQWNEQFF. The CDR3 coding sequence is TGTGCCAGCAGTACACAGGGGGCTCAGTGGAATGAGCAGTTCTTC.

CDR3: CASSLKAGPTYEQYF. The CDR3 DNA follows: TGTGCCAGTAGTCTAAAAGCGGGTCCGACCTACGAGCAGTACTTC. The rearrangement joins TRBV19 to TRBJ2-7; TRBD2 might be the D (6 bases). The V end lost 5 bases, the J end lost 2 bases, and 16 bases lay between the germline ends. The CDR3 runs to 15 residues. Germline V gives CDR1 LNHDA, CDR2 SQIVND (reference sequence). Full variable domain (rest looked up from reference TRBV19 and TRBJ2-7): DGGITQSPKYLFRKEGQNVTLSCEQNLNHDAMYWYRQDPGQGLRLIYYSQIVNDFQKGDIAEGYSVSREKKESFPLTVTSAQKNPTAFYLCASSLKAGPTYEQYFGPGTRLTVT.

J is TRBJ1-1 and V is TRBV6-1, with TRBD1 as a possible D gene (6 bases). The V gene lost 2 bases and the J gene lost 3 bases, with 10 bases spanning the gap. The CDR3 contains 14 residues. Germline values: CDR1 MNHNS, CDR2 SASEGT. CDR3 sequence reads: CASSERDTYTEAFF. In nucleotides, the CDR3 is TGTGCCAGCAGTGAAAGGGACACGTACACTGAAGCTTTCTTT.